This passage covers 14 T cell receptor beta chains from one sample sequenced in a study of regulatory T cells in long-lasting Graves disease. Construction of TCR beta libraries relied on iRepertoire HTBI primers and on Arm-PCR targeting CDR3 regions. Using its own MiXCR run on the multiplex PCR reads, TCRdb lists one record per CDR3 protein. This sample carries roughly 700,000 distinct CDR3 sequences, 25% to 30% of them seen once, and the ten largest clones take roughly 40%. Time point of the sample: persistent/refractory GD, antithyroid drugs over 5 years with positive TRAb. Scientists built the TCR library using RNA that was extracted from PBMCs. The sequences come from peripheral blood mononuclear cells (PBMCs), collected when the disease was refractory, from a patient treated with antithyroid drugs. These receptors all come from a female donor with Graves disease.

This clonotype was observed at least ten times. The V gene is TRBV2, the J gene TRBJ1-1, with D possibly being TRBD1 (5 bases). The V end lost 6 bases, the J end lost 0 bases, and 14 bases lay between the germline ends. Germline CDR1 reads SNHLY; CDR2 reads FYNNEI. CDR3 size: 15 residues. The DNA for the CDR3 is TGTGCCAGCAGCCCGGGGGGGACCATGAACACTGAAGCTTTCTTT. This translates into CASSPGGTMNTEAFF.

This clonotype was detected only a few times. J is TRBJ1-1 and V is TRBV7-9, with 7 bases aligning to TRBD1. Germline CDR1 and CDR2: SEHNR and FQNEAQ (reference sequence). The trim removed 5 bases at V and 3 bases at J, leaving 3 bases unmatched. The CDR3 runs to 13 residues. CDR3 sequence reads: CASSQTGHTEAFF. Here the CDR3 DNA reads TGTGCCAGCAGCCAGACAGGGCACACTGAAGCTTTCTTT.

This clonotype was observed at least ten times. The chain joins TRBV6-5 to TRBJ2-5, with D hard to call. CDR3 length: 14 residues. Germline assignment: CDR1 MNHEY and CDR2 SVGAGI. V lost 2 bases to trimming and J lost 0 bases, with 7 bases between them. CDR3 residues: CASSYGQDQETQYF. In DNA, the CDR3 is TGTGCCAGCAGTTACGGGCAGGACCAAGAGACCCAGTACTTC.

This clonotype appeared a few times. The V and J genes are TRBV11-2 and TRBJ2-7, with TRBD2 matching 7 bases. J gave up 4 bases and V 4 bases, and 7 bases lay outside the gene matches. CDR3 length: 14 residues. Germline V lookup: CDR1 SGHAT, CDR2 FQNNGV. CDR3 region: CASSYGGSGYEQYF. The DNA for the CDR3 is TGTGCCAGCAGCTACGGGGGTAGCGGGTACGAGCAGTACTTC.

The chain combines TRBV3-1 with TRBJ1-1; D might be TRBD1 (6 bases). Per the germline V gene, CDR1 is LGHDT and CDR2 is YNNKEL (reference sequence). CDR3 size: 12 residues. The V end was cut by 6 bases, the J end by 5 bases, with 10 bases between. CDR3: CASRLQGTEAFF. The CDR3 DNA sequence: TGTGCCAGCAGACTACAGGGAACTGAAGCTTTCTTT.

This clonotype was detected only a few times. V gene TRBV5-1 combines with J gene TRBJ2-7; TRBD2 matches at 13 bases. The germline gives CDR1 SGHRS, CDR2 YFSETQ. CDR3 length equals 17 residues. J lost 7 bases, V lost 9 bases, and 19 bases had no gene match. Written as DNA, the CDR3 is TGCGCCACGAGGAGCAGCCCCGGGACTAGCGGGATCGGGGAGCAGTACTTC. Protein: CATRSSPGTSGIGEQYF. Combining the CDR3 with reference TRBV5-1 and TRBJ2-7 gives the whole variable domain KAGVTQTPRYLIKTRGQQVTLSCSPISGHRSVSWYQQTPGQGLQFLFEYFSETQRNKGNFPGRFSGRQFSNSRSEMNVSTLELGDSALYLCATRSSPGTSGIGEQYFGPGTRLTVT.

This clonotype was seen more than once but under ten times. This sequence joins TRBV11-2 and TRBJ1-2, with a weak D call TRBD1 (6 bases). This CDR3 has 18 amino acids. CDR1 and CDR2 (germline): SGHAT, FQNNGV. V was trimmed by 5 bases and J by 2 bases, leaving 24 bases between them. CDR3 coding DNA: TGTGCCAGCAGCCATACTCGGGGGGGCAGTCCGTCGAACTATGGCTACACCTTC. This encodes CASSHTRGGSPSNYGYTF.

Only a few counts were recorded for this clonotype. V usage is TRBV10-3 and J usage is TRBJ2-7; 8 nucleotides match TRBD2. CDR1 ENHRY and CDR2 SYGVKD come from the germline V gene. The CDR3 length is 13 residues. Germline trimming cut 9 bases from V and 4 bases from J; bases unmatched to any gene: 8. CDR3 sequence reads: CAIQSGSSYEQYF. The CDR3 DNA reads TGTGCCATACAAAGCGGGAGCTCATACGAGCAGTACTTC.

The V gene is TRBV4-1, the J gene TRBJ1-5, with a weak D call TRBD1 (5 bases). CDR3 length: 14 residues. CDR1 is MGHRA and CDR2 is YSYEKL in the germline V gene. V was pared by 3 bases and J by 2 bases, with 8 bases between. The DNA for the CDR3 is TGCGCCAGCAGCCACAGGGTCGGCAATCAGCCCCAGCATTTT. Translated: CASSHRVGNQPQHF.

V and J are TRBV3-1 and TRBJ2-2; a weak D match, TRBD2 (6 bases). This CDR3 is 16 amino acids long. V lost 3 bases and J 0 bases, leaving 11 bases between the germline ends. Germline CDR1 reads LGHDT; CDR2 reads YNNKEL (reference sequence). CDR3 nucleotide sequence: TGTGCCAGCAGCCAGCCCGGGAGATCGAACACCGGGGAGCTGTTTTTT. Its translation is CASSQPGRSNTGELFF.

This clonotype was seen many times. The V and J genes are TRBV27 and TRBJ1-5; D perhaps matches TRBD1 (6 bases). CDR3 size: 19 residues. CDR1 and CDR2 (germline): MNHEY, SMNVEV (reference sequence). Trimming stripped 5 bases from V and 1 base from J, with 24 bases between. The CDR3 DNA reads TGTGCCAGCAGTGCCTCGGGGCAGGGGCCGGAATGGAGCAATCAGCCCCAGCATTTT. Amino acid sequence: CASSASGQGPEWSNQPQHF.

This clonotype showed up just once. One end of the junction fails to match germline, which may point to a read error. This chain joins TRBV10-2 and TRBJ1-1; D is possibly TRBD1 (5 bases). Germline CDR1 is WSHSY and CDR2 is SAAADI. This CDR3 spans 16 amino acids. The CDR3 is CASSESSLGRNAEAFF. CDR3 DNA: TGCGCCAGCAGTGAGTCGAGTTTGGGGCGGAACGCTGAAGCTTTCTTT.

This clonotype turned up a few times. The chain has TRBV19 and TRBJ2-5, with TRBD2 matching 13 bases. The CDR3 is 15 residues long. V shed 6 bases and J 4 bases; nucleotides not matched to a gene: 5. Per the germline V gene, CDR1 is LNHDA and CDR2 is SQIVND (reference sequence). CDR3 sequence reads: CASRGLAGRGETQYF. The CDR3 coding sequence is TGTGCCAGTAGGGGACTAGCGGGACGCGGAGAGACCCAGTACTTC.

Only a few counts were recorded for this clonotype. CDR3 region: CASSLVTGMNTEAFF. CDR3 sequence (DNA): TGTGCCAGCAGTTTGGTAACAGGAATGAACACTGAAGCTTTCTTT. This chain links TRBV12-3 or TRBV12-4 with TRBJ1-1; tentatively, D is TRBD1 (5 bases). The ends were cut back, 3 bases at V and 0 bases at J, with 11 bases in the middle. This CDR3 comprises 15 residues.